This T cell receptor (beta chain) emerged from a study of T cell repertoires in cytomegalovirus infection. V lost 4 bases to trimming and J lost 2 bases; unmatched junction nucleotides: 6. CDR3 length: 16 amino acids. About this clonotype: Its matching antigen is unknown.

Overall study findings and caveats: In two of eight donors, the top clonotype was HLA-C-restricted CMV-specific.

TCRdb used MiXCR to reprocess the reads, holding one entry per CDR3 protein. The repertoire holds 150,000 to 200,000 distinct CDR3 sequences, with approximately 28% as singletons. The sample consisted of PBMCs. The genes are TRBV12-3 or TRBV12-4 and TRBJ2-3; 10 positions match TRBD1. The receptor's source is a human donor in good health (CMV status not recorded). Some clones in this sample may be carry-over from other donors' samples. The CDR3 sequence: CASSYPTGGLTDTQYF. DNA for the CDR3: TGTGCCAGCAGTTACCCGACAGGGGGCCTCACAGATACGCAGTATTTT.